The subject of this entry is one TCR beta chain. Other DNA variants within this sample encode the same CDR3. This sample is drawn from a study of blood T cell repertoires in COVID-19. Study at large: Both acute and convalescent COVID-19 samples were obtained from the United States, Italy and Spain. Sources were T cells, B-cell-depleted T cells, or PBMCs; the material itself was cDNA or gDNA.

In the authors' methods: Scientists estimated how many nucleated cells there were by amplifying reference gene primers. The assay was immunoSEQ multiplex PCR, and TCRdb's table has in-frame clones only and misses some. The DNA was the basis for D and trimming; V, J and clone size are from that table. The sample shows around 130,000 clones, around 89% of them seen only once. Germline V gene data show CDR1 as SQVTM and CDR2 as ANQGSEA. This CDR3 contains 11 residues. Trimming took off 3 bases at V and 4 bases at J, with 7 bases between the two ends. The sequence was collected from a man in his 70s with active COVID-19. This chain links TRBV29-1 with TRBJ2-7, with no clear D. The specimen was peripheral blood. The DNA of the CDR3 is TGCAGCGTTGAGGCCAGTTACGAGCAGTACTTC. Amino acid sequence: CSVEASYEQYF.